This record looks at one T cell receptor (beta chain) sequence and its context. Its specificity is unknown. The record originates from a study of human T cells and chemical hapten exposure. The study's findings and limits: Alopecia in the donors means their immune response may deviate from healthy people's.

The germline V and J ends were trimmed by 6 bases and 2 bases, with 9 bases remaining between them. The CDR3 sequence is 13 residues long. Time point: patch test 2, 6 weeks after DPC sensitization. Treatment noted: therapeutic diphenylcyclopropenone sensitization with weekly scalp DPC. In TCRdb, the RACE reads were re-called with MiXCR into one record per CDR3 protein. Of tens of thousands of distinct CDR3 sequences listed, approximately 11% are singletons. The sequences come from whole blood, collected in connection with sensitization to the hapten diphenylcyclopropenone (DPC). The TCR sequence derives from a middle-aged man with alopecia areata. Some clones in this sample may be carry-over from other donors' samples. The rearrangement joins TRBV12-3 or TRBV12-4 to TRBJ2-3; the D gene is possibly TRBD2 (5 bases). Here the CDR3 reads CASSPGYTDTQYF. CDR3 coding DNA: TGTGCCAGCAGCCCGGGGTACACAGATACGCAGTATTTT.